A single sample is the source of the 25 T cell receptor beta chains below, sequenced in a study of T cells in Graves' hyperthyroidism and ophthalmopathy. RNA transcripts yielded amplified TCR beta CDR3 regions. An initial round of RT-PCR targeting the TCR CDR3 relied on the HTBI primer set. In TCRdb, the multiplex PCR reads were re-called with MiXCR into one record per CDR3 protein. The sample contains roughly 800,000 distinct CDR3 sequences, approximately 40% of which appear only once. Specimen: blood. Receptors were obtained from a man aged 18 to 29 with Graves' hyperthyroidism.

With respect to this clonotype: The junction and the germline gene differ at one end; a read error may be behind it. The V and J genes are TRBV25-1 and TRBJ1-4; D may be TRBD1 (5 bases). Germline lookup yields CDR1 MGHDK and CDR2 SYGVNS. This CDR3 has 17 amino acids. CDR3 coding DNA: TGTGCCAGCAATGAATTCGGGACCGGTGCAACTAATGAAAAACTGTTTTTT. Its protein is CASNEFGTGATNEKLFF.

The chain recombines TRBV5-1 with TRBJ2-5; D is ambiguous. Trimming left V 7 bases short and J 11 bases short, with 18 bases between. The CDR3 totals 12 residues. Germline CDR1 and CDR2: SGHRS and YFSETQ. The CDR3 is CASVSADEVQYF. CDR3 sequence (DNA): TGCGCCAGCGTTTCGGCTGATGAGGTGCAGTACTTC.

The table lists this clonotype with many counts. V gene TRBV7-2 combines with J gene TRBJ2-7, with a possible D match to TRBD1 (6 bases). Germline V lookup: CDR1 SGHTA, CDR2 FQGNSA. The CDR3 loop spans 15 amino acids. V was pared by 5 bases and J by 2 bases, with 16 bases between. The DNA of the CDR3 is TGTGCCAGCAGCCCGACCCGGGACACACCCTACGAGCAGTACTTC. Amino acid sequence: CASSPTRDTPYEQYF.

This clonotype has a count of ten or more. The chain uses TRBV10-3 and TRBJ1-2; D not certain. Germline loops: CDR1 ENHRY, CDR2 SYGVKD. V lost 2 bases, J lost 4 bases, and 8 bases lay in between. This CDR3 has 13 amino acids. Here the CDR3 reads CAISEATVYGYTF. The DNA of the CDR3 is TGTGCCATCAGTGAGGCCACCGTCTATGGCTACACCTTC.

The V gene is TRBV29-1, the J gene TRBJ2-5; TRBD1 agrees at 8 bases. The ends lost 7 bases at V and 1 base at J; junction bases unmatched: 8. The CDR3 has 14 residues. The germline CDR1 and CDR2 sequences are SQVTM and ANQGSEA. CDR3 amino acids: CSGQGSSRQETQYF. In nucleotides, the CDR3 is TGCAGCGGACAGGGGAGCTCCCGCCAAGAGACCCAGTACTTC.

V gene TRBV7-2 combines with J gene TRBJ2-7; the D call may be TRBD1 or TRBD2 (6 bases each). Trimming cost V 2 bases and J 9 bases, with 20 bases left between them. Germline lookup yields CDR1 SGHTA and CDR2 FQGNSA. The CDR3 is 15 amino acids. Here the CDR3 reads CASSLTSTGAHVQYF. Here the CDR3 DNA reads TGTGCCAGCAGCTTAACGTCCACGGGGGCCCACGTGCAGTACTTC.

This chain joins TRBV5-6 and TRBJ1-1, with D tentatively TRBD1 (6 bases). The CDR3 totals 15 residues. Trimming left V 4 bases short and J 4 bases short, with 17 bases between. The germline CDR1 and CDR2 sequences are SGHDT and YYEEEE. CDR3 bases: TGTGCCAGCAGCCCACGACAGGTCCGTACCACTGAAGCTTTCTTT. Translation: CASSPRQVRTTEAFF.

This clonotype was found many times. The chain carries TRBV29-1 and TRBJ2-7, with 7 bases matching TRBD1. Germline V gives CDR1 SQVTM, CDR2 ANQGSEA. This CDR3 contains 15 residues. V shed 5 bases and J 1 base; nucleotides not matched to a gene: 11. The DNA for the CDR3 is TGCAGCGTTAAGGGGGCGCTTCAAGGGTCCTACGAGCAGTACTTC. Translated: CSVKGALQGSYEQYF.

This clonotype was counted ten times or more. The rearrangement links TRBV29-1 to TRBJ2-5, with D perhaps matching TRBD2 (6 bases). The CDR3 has 12 residues. Germline CDR1 reads SQVTM; CDR2 reads ANQGSEA. Trimming took 7 bases from V and 5 from J, leaving 14 bases between them. The CDR3 sequence: CSAAGGGETQYF. The CDR3 nucleotides read TGCAGCGCAGCGGGTGGGGGGGAGACCCAGTACTTC.

This clonotype was seen at least ten times. J is TRBJ1-3 and V is TRBV7-9, with 10 bases fitting TRBD1. Germline values: CDR1 SEHNR, CDR2 FQNEAQ (reference sequence). The length of the CDR3 is 17 residues. With 5 bases clipped from V and 3 bases from J, the junction kept 10 bases outside the gene matches. The CDR3 loop reads CASSGRDRGWFGNTIYF. In DNA, the CDR3 is TGTGCCAGCAGCGGAAGGGACAGGGGCTGGTTTGGAAACACCATATATTTT. Filled out from reference TRBV7-9 and TRBJ1-3, the complete variable domain reads DTGVSQNPRHKITKRGQNVTFRCDPISEHNRLYWYRQTLGQGPEFLTYFQNEAQLEKSRLLSDRFSAERPKGSFSTLEIQRTEQGDSAMYLCASSGRDRGWFGNTIYFGEGSWLTVV.

This clonotype was counted a few times. The V and J genes are TRBV19 and TRBJ2-7, with D perhaps TRBD2 (5 bases). The V gene's germline CDR1 is LNHDA and CDR2 SQIVND (reference sequence). Trimming removed 7 bases from V and 0 bases from J, with 16 bases in between. The CDR3 contains 15 residues. The DNA for the CDR3 is TGTGCCAGTAAACGCCAAGAGGGAAGCTCCTACGAGCAGTACTTC. Protein product: CASKRQEGSSYEQYF.

This clonotype occurred a few times. The chain combines TRBV9 with TRBJ1-4; the D is unclear. CDR3 size: 14 residues. Between the trimmed V and J ends, which lost 4 bases and 11 bases, there was a span of 18 bases. Per the germline V gene, CDR1 is SGDLS and CDR2 is YYNGEE. The DNA of the CDR3 is TGTGCCAGCAGCCAAGATCGGACGGAATCGAAACTGTTTTTT. It specifies CASSQDRTESKLFF.

The chain uses TRBV6-1 and TRBJ2-2; 9 positions match TRBD2. Losses at the gene ends were 11 bases for V and 3 bases for J; bases not matched to a gene: 10. There are 15 residues in the CDR3. Germline V gene lookup returns CDR1 MNHNS and CDR2 SASEGT. The CDR3 is CAAWSAGGYTGELFF. The CDR3 region has the DNA TGTGCCGCATGGTCGGCGGGGGGGTACACCGGGGAGCTGTTTTTT.

Ten or more counts support this clonotype. The rearrangement joins TRBV15 to TRBJ1-1; D gene uncertain. This CDR3 spans 15 amino acids. The V gene lost 0 bases and the J gene lost 4 bases, with 12 bases spanning the gap. Germline V gives CDR1 LNHNV, CDR2 YYDKDF (reference sequence). CDR3 amino acids: CATSRDLDVTTEAFF. For the CDR3, the DNA is TGTGCCACCAGCAGAGATCTGGACGTGACCACTGAAGCTTTCTTT. Full variable domain (rest looked up from reference TRBV15 and TRBJ1-1): DAMVIQNPRYQVTQFGKPVTLSCSQTLNHNVMYWYQQKSSQAPKLLFHYYDKDFNNEADTPDNFQSRRPNTSFCFLDIRSPGLGDTAMYLCATSRDLDVTTEAFFGQGTRLTVV.

This chain joins TRBV4-2 and TRBJ1-1; no clear D. The ends were cut back, 1 base at V and 4 bases at J, with 13 bases in the middle. CDR1 LGHNA and CDR2 YNFKEQ come from the germline V gene. The CDR3 length is 15 residues. CDR3 nucleotides: TGTGCCAGCAGCCAAGGTTCGGGTGGAGGCACTGAAGCTTTCTTT. This sequence encodes CASSQGSGGGTEAFF.

Concerning this clonotype itself: The junction differs from germline at one of its ends, possibly a read error. This rearrangement joins TRBV6-5 to TRBJ1-1; maybe TRBD1 (5 bases). The CDR3 extends over 13 amino acids. Germline V gene sequence: CDR1 MNHEY, CDR2 SVGAGI. The DNA of the CDR3 is TGTGCCAGCAGCGACAGCGGACACTCTGAGGCTTTCTTT. As protein: CASSDSGHSEAFF.

V is TRBV9 and J is TRBJ2-7; the D gene could be TRBD1 or TRBD2 (5 bases each). CDR3 length: 15 residues. Germline-derived CDR1 and CDR2 are SGDLS and YYNGEE. Trimming left V 3 bases short and J 0 bases short, with 13 bases between. CDR3 amino acids: CASSGGTGYSYEQYF. The CDR3 nucleotides read TGTGCCAGCAGCGGGGGGACGGGTTACTCCTACGAGCAGTACTTC.

This clonotype was seen more than once but under ten times. CDR3: CASRTYGGGAFF. In DNA form, the CDR3 reads TGTGCCAGCAGAACCTACGGGGGCGGGGCTTTCTTT. V is TRBV7-9 and J is TRBJ1-1; maybe TRBD1 (6 bases). V was pared by 6 bases and J by 11 bases, with 16 bases between. Germline lookup yields CDR1 SEHNR and CDR2 FQNEAQ (reference sequence). The CDR3 consists of 12 residues.

Regarding this clonotype: A much larger clone lies one base from this, so it may be a read error. The V call is TRBV2, the J call TRBJ2-7; D is tentatively TRBD1 or TRBD2 (5 bases each). The CDR3 has 12 residues. CDR1 is SNHLY, CDR2 FYNNEI, per germline. Deletions cut 7 bases from V and 3 bases from J, with 10 bases between. The CDR3 DNA is TGTGCCAGCATGGGACGGAACTACGAGCAGTACTTC. This sequence encodes CASMGRNYEQYF.

The V and J genes are TRBV19 and TRBJ2-5; the match to TRBD2 covers 8 bases. The CDR3 runs 15 residues. V lost 3 bases, J lost 5 bases, and 8 bases stayed unmatched. CDR1 is LNHDA, CDR2 SQIVND, per germline (reference sequence). The CDR3: CASSIGGPSGETQYF. The CDR3 DNA reads TGTGCCAGTAGTATCGGGGGGCCTAGCGGGGAGACCCAGTACTTC.

The genes are TRBV2 and TRBJ2-1; no clear D. The V end lost 7 bases, the J end lost 3 bases, and 13 bases lay between the germline ends. CDR1 and CDR2 (germline): SNHLY, FYNNEI. The CDR3 contains 14 residues. CDR3 coding DNA: TGTGCCAGCACTGCCAATCCTTACTACAATGAGCAGTTCTTC. As protein: CASTANPYYNEQFF.

This clonotype was detected ten times or more. J is TRBJ2-6 and V is TRBV24-1; D might be TRBD1 (6 bases). Per the germline V gene, CDR1 is KGHDR and CDR2 is SFDVKD. The CDR3 sequence is 18 residues long. V lost 2 bases and J 4 bases, leaving 17 bases between the germline ends. This CDR3 is CATSDSAGESAGANVLTF. The CDR3 nucleotides read TGTGCCACCAGTGATTCGGCAGGGGAGTCAGCCGGGGCCAACGTCCTGACTTTC.

The genes are TRBV6-1 and TRBJ1-4; D call uncertain. The germline gives CDR1 MNHNS, CDR2 SASEGT. The CDR3 covers 16 residues. With 5 bases removed from V and 8 bases from J, the gap between germline ends came to 21 bases. As DNA, the CDR3 is TGTGCCAGCAGTTACTCGAGGGTTCCTGGGTTGGAAAAACTGTTTTTT. This encodes CASSYSRVPGLEKLFF.

Concerning this clonotype itself: The junction and the germline gene differ at one end; a read error may be behind it. J is TRBJ1-6 and V is TRBV7-2, with TRBD1 matching over 9 bases. The CDR3 loop spans 16 amino acids. The V gene's germline CDR1 is SGHTA and CDR2 FQGNSA. This CDR3 reads CDSSLGGGTGYSPLHF. The DNA of the CDR3 is TGTGACAGCAGCTTAGGCGGCGGGACAGGGTATTCACCCCTCCACTTT. Variable domain in full (rest from reference TRBV7-2 and TRBJ1-6): GAGVSQSPSNKVTEKGKDVELRCDPISGHTALYWYRQSLGQGLEFLIYFQGNSAPDKSGLPSDRFSAERTGGSVSTLTIQRTQQEDSAVYLCDSSLGGGTGYSPLHFGNGTRLTVT.

The chain couples TRBV7-3 to TRBJ1-1; no definite D call. V dropped 2 bases and J dropped 2 bases, with 15 bases sitting between them. Looked up from germline, CDR1 is SGHTA and CDR2 is FQGTGA. The CDR3 has 16 residues. CDR3 protein: CASSLGPYSPNTEAFF. As DNA, the CDR3 is TGTGCCAGCAGCTTAGGTCCCTACTCTCCTAACACTGAAGCTTTCTTT.